The entry that follows covers one TCR beta chain sequence. The target of this receptor is not known. Base qualities were left out, and no much larger clone turns up one base away. The data were obtained in a study of T cell responses to AZD1222 COVID-19 vaccine (dated by TCRdb to the early 2020s). Broadly, across the study: TCR sequencing covered more than 230 trial participants: roughly 200 given two doses of AZD1222 and approximately 26 given two doses of MenACWY control vaccine. Trial participants were enrolled by age into subgroups of 18-55, 56-69 and 70-plus years, and around 150, 29 and 61 TCR-sequenced participants, respectively, were included in these subgroups.

Interpreted using the paper, the time point label stands for: baseline before first vaccination. The treatment or condition label here, explained by the study, means: meningococcal conjugate vaccine given as trial control. The vaccinee samples were drawn from two UK trials, COV001 and COV002, one of which was a single-blind randomized controlled phase 2/3 trial testing AZD1222 (ChAdOx1 nCoV-19) in healthy adults. Trial participant PBMC samples were collected at day 0 and day 28 after the second dose for TCRbeta chain sequencing. Broader findings and caveats from the paper: Reportedly, almost half of the unique spike-specific TCRs recognized epitopes lying outside the regions that are mutated in the B.1.351 and B.1.1.7 variants. Spike-specific TCR breadth and depth rose significantly after two AZD1222 doses compared with day 0 and with MenACWY recipients. Because no day 14 peak-response samples were available, repertoires were characterized only after the peak T cell response. Conclusions about previously exposed vaccinees were limited because only a handful of AZD1222 recipients were SARS-CoV-2 seropositive at baseline. CD4 TCRs associated with the vaccine covered the entire spike protein, and the dominant responses were in regions 160-218 and 743-854. The 56-69-year group was small, and its depth increase did not reach significance, likely because of low power. Participants were mostly white British, with more females than males. The authors suggested clonal diversity may have been underestimated.

The CDR3 regions of human TCRbeta chains were analyzed by immunosequencing. Per the authors' processing: TCRs in the repertoires were compared against a reference library of SARS-CoV-2-specific TCRs that had been generated with the MIRA antigen-specificity platform. Breadth was defined as the fraction of unique TCRs that were SARS-CoV-2-associated. Depth was defined as the fraction of total T cells that were SARS-CoV-2-associated. Using the MIRA data, each spike-specific TCR was assigned both to the spike region to which the TCR was reactive and to a CD4 or CD8 class. Log10-transformed breadth and depth values were compared by one-way ANOVA with Sidak's multiple comparisons tests. TCRdb took this table from immuneACCESS and kept in-frame rearrangements with V and J called. Such tables lack part of the clones; where checked against another copy, unresolved V genes explain under half of the gap, and the rest is unexplained. D and trimming were read from the DNA, whereas the V and J calls and clone size are those reported in that table. The sample yields 150,000 or so clones; roughly 93% were counted once. The ten top clones hold more than 0.7% of the sample.

From the germline V gene (reference sequence), CDR1 is LGHDT and CDR2 is YNNKEL. Unmatched junction bases come to 9, with V trimmed by 1 base and J by 5 bases. Counted from cysteine to phenylalanine, this CDR3 has 16 amino acids. Only the CDR3 DNA stays, 48 bases, in frame from base 1. The chain was built from TRBV3-1 (or the pseudogene TRBV3-2) and TRBJ2-5; TRBD2 lines up with 8 middle nucleotides. This sample comprised peripheral blood, obtained on day 0 of MenACWY control vaccination. This clonotype was sampled from an adult in good health. The nucleotide sequence is TGTGCCAGCAGCCAAGTAACGGGAGGGTCAGGGGAGACCCAGTACTTC. Its product reads: CASSQVTGGSGETQYF.